These 12 T cell receptor beta chains were sequenced from one sample in a study of cytomegalovirus exposure and HLA in healthy donors. PCR used 60 Vbeta primers and 13 Jbeta primers. Assay used: immunoSEQ multiplex PCR; TCRdb lists only in-frame clones, some missing. The sample shows 80,000 or so clones, about three quarters of them seen only once. Sequences were obtained from PBMCs. These receptor sequences come from a man in his fifties in good health and CMV-seropositive.

The rearrangement uses TRBV29-1 and TRBJ2-3, with 9 bases fitting TRBD2. After removal of 6 bases from V and 5 bases from J, the junction contained 9 bases not matched to a gene. The CDR3 loop spans 14 amino acids. Per the germline V gene, CDR1 is SQVTM and CDR2 is ANQGSEA. The CDR3 nucleotides are TGCAGCGTCTTGAGCGGGAGGTTGGTAGATACGCAGTATTTT. This translates into CSVLSGRLVDTQYF.

The J gene is TRBJ1-4, the V gene TRBV4-2; a possible D gene is TRBD1 (6 bases). The CDR3 consists of 14 residues. The germline V gene encodes CDR1 LGHNA and CDR2 YNFKEQ. Trimming took 0 bases from V and 8 from J, leaving 10 bases between them. CDR3 bases: TGTGCCAGCAGCCAAGATAGGACAGAAGAAAAACTGTTTTTT. Its translation is CASSQDRTEEKLFF.

This chain uses TRBV25-1 with TRBJ1-2; TRBD1 agrees at 8 bases. This CDR3 region has 14 residues. Germline lookup yields CDR1 MGHDK and CDR2 SYGVNS. V gave up 6 bases and J gave up 0 bases; unmatched junction bases: 3. The CDR3 loop is CASRGQVPNYGYTF. The CDR3 DNA reads TGTGCCAGCAGGGGACAGGTCCCTAACTATGGCTACACCTTC.

The V and J genes are TRBV12-5 and TRBJ1-3; tentative D call: TRBD1 (6 bases). Per germline, CDR1 LGHNT and CDR2 FRNRAP. Trimming removed 1 base from V and 6 bases from J, with 13 bases in between. The CDR3 runs to 15 residues. CDR3 sequence: CASGLGQASENTIYF. CDR3 sequence (DNA): TGTGCTAGTGGTTTGGGACAGGCGTCGGAAAACACCATATATTTT.

The chain employs TRBV25-1 and TRBJ1-5; D possibly corresponds to TRBD1 (5 bases). In germline, CDR1 is MGHDK, CDR2 SYGVNS. The V and J ends lost 4 bases and 5 bases respectively, with 9 bases between them. The CDR3 loop spans 13 amino acids. In DNA form, the CDR3 reads TGTGCCAGCAGTGCCAGGGCGGATCAGCCCCAGCATTTT. It yields the protein CASSARADQPQHF.

The V gene is TRBV7-9, the J gene TRBJ1-6; TRBD1 aligns across 11 bases. This CDR3 has 13 amino acids. The junction had 1 base not matched to a gene; V was cut back by 6 bases and J by 9 bases. Germline V gene lookup returns CDR1 SEHNR and CDR2 FQNEAQ (reference sequence). CDR3 residues: CASRGQGGSPLHF. DNA of the CDR3: TGTGCCAGCAGGGGACAGGGGGGTTCACCCCTCCACTTT.

The chain joins TRBV19 to TRBJ1-2; the match to TRBD1 covers 7 bases. This CDR3 has 18 amino acids. The V segment lost 5 bases and the J segment 3 bases; nucleotides outside the gene matches: 18. Per the germline V gene, CDR1 is LNHDA and CDR2 is SQIVND (reference sequence). CDR3 sequence: CASSLKSAGTALYYGYTF. The CDR3 DNA sequence: TGTGCCAGTAGTCTAAAATCAGCTGGGACAGCTCTTTACTATGGCTACACCTTC. Looking up the rest from reference TRBV19 and TRBJ1-2 gives the full variable domain: DGGITQSPKYLFRKEGQNVTLSCEQNLNHDAMYWYRQDPGQGLRLIYYSQIVNDFQKGDIAEGYSVSREKKESFPLTVTSAQKNPTAFYLCASSLKSAGTALYYGYTFGSGTRLTVV.

This clone was picked up one time. The J gene is TRBJ2-1, the V gene TRBV7-9, with 10 positions matching TRBD2. CDR1 SEHNR and CDR2 FQNEAQ come from the germline V gene (reference sequence). Trimming took 5 bases from V and 0 from J; bases not matched to a gene: 1. The CDR3 has 15 residues. CDR3 residues: CASSPSGSSYNEQFF. The CDR3 DNA reads as TGTGCCAGCAGCCCTAGCGGGAGCTCCTACAATGAGCAGTTCTTC.

This clone occurred a few times. V gene TRBV5-6 combines with J gene TRBJ1-3, with D unclear. Germline V CDR1 and CDR2: SGHDT, YYEEEE. The CDR3 covers 15 residues. The V end was cut by 3 bases, the J end by 0 bases, with 10 bases between. CDR3 residues: CASSSTELSGNTIYF. DNA of the CDR3: TGTGCCAGCAGCTCAACAGAGCTCTCTGGAAACACCATATATTTT.

This rearrangement joins TRBV6-5 to TRBJ1-2; D not certain. V was cut by 0 bases and J by 4 bases, with 12 bases left in between. Germline V CDR1 and CDR2: MNHEY, SVGAGI. This CDR3 spans 15 amino acids. The CDR3 sequence is CASSYSWEATYGYTF. In DNA form, the CDR3 reads TGTGCCAGCAGTTACTCCTGGGAGGCAACCTATGGCTACACCTTC.

A few counts support this clone. The rearrangement links TRBV28 to TRBJ2-1, with D maybe TRBD2 (6 bases). V was trimmed by 5 bases and J by 0 bases, leaving 14 bases between them. Germline values: CDR1 MDHEN, CDR2 SYDVKM. The CDR3 extends over 16 amino acids. For the CDR3, the DNA is TGTGCCAGCAGTAACCCCCGGGAGAGCTCCTACAATGAGCAGTTCTTC. Translation: CASSNPRESSYNEQFF.

The chain carries TRBV27 and TRBJ2-6; 9 bases align to TRBD1. V was pared by 2 bases and J by 2 bases, with 4 bases of the junction left unmatched. There are 17 residues in the CDR3. Looked up from germline, CDR1 is MNHEY and CDR2 is SMNVEV (reference sequence). CDR3: CASSLGTGRAGANVLTF. The CDR3 nucleotides are TGTGCCAGCAGTTTAGGGACAGGGAGGGCTGGGGCCAACGTCCTGACTTTC.